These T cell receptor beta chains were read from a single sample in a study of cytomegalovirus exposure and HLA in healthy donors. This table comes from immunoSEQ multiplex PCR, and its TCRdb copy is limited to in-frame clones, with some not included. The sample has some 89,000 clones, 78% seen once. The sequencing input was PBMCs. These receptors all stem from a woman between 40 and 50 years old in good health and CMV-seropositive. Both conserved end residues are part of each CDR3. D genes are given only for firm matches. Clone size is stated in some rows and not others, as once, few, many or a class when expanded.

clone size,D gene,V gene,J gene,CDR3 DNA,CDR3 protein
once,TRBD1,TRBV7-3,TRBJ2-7,TGTGCCAGCAGCGCACCTACCGGGACAGGGATATACGAGCAGTACTTC,CASSAPTGTGIYEQYF
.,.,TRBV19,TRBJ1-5,TGTGCCAGTAGGACGGACAGAACAAGCAATCAGCCCCAGCATTTT,CASRTDRTSNQPQHF
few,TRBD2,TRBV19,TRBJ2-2,TGTGCCAGTAGTCCTCGACTAGCGGGACGGACCGGGGAGCTGTTTTTT,CASSPRLAGRTGELFF
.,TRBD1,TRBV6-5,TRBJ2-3,TGTGCCAGCAGGCCACAGGGGCTAGGGGATACGCAGTATTTT,CASRPQGLGDTQYF
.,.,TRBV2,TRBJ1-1,TGTGCCAGCGGCCCAGACACTGAAGCTTTCTTT,CASGPDTEAFF
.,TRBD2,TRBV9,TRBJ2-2,TGTGCCAGCAGCCACATAAAGCGGGGGATCGACACCGGGGAGCTGTTTTTT,CASSHIKRGIDTGELFF
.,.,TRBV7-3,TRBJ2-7,TGTGCCAGCAGCTTAACGGCGGACAACTACGAGCAGTACTTC,CASSLTADNYEQYF
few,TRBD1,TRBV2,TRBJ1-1,TGTGCCAGCAGTGCAGGGGGTATGAACACTGAAGCTTTCTTT,CASSAGGMNTEAFF
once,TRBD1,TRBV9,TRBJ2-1,TGTGCCAGCAGCGGGAGACAGGGGCAAAGAGTAGACGATGAGCAGTTCTTC,CASSGRQGQRVDDEQFF
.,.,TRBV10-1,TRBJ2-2,TGCGCCAGCAGTCCCGGTTTTCGCGTTGCCGGGGAGCTGTTTTTT,CASSPGFRVAGELFF
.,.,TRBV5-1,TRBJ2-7,TGCGCCAGCAGCCTGGGACCGTCGGAGACCTACGAGCAGTACTTC,CASSLGPSETYEQYF
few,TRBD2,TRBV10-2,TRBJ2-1,TGCGCCAGCAGACGGACTAGCGGGAACAATGAGCAGTTCTTC,CASRRTSGNNEQFF
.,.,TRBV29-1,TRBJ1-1,TGCAGCGTTGGTTTACTTATGAACACTGAAGCTTTCTTT,CSVGLLMNTEAFF
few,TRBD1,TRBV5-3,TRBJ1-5,TGTGCCAGAAGCCCACAGGGGTGCAATCAGCCCCAGCATTTT,CARSPQGCNQPQHF
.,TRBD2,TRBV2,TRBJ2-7,TGTGCCAGCAGCCATTCCAACGGGGGGGAGCAGTACTTC,CASSHSNGGEQYF
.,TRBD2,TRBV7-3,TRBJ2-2,TGTGCCAGCAGCTTAATGTCCGGGAGGGCCGCGGGGGAGCTGTTTTTT,CASSLMSGRAAGELFF